Reported below is one TCR beta chain. Original data processing: The assay estimated nucleated cells by amplifying reference gene primers. Generated by immunoSEQ multiplex PCR, the TCRdb table keeps only in-frame clones and is missing some. V and J calls and clone size are those listed in that table; D and trimming were worked out from the DNA. The repertoire holds about 180,000 clones, with 75% to 90% as singletons. This sample was included in a study of blood T cell repertoires in COVID-19. This receptor was taken from a man between 35 and 55 years old who had recovered from COVID-19. The sample taken for sequencing was PBMCs or T cells enriched from blood (not recorded which).

CDR3 sequence reads: CASNTGGLSNEKLFF. The CDR3, as DNA: TGTGCCAGTAACACCGGGGGACTGAGTAATGAAAAACTGTTTTTT. V is TRBV19 and J is TRBJ1-4; D perhaps matches TRBD1 (5 bases). CDR1 is LNHDA, CDR2 SQIVND, per germline (reference sequence). The CDR3 has 15 amino acids. V was cut by 7 bases and J by 4 bases, with 16 bases left in between.